The 27 T cell receptor beta chains reported below all come from one sample, sequenced in a study of tumor-infiltrating lymphocytes in localized non-small cell lung cancer. Profiled with immunoSEQ multiplex PCR; TCRdb holds only in-frame clones, not every one. The sample yields around 25,000 clones, 73% seen once. The material sequenced was lung tumor tissue. Receptors were obtained from a human donor with non-small cell lung cancer.

This chain uses TRBV5-5 with TRBJ1-2; a weak D match, TRBD1 (5 bases). Germline CDR1 is SGHKS and CDR2 is YYEKEE (reference sequence). The CDR3 consists of 18 residues. With 0 bases removed from V and 4 bases from J, the gap between germline ends came to 22 bases. CDR3 amino acids: CASSLARDSQPSSYGYTF. CDR3 nucleotides: TGTGCCAGCAGCTTGGCCCGGGACTCGCAGCCTTCTTCCTATGGCTACACCTTC.

The V and J genes are TRBV5-1 and TRBJ1-1, with a tentative D call TRBD1 (5 bases). The CDR3 is 14 residues long. Deletions cut 5 bases from V and 5 bases from J, with 16 bases between. Looked up from germline, CDR1 is SGHRS and CDR2 is YFSETQ. The CDR3 loop is CASSGNTGGTEAFF. In nucleotides, the CDR3 is TGCGCCAGCAGTGGGAACACCGGGGGAACTGAAGCTTTCTTT.

V is TRBV6-1 and J is TRBJ1-5; 9 bases agree with TRBD1. Per the germline V gene, CDR1 is MNHNS and CDR2 is SASEGT. The CDR3 spans 15 residues. V trimming: 10 bases; J trimming: 4 bases; junction bases outside the gene matches: 11. The CDR3 bases are TGTGCCACCGAGAAGGTGGGACAGGGAAATCAGCCCCAGCATTTT. As protein: CATEKVGQGNQPQHF.

This clone showed up just a few times. The chain combines TRBV28 with TRBJ1-5; 10 bases fit TRBD1. Trimming removed 5 bases from V and 0 bases from J; junction bases left unmatched: 7. CDR3 length equals 17 residues. Germline lookup yields CDR1 MDHEN and CDR2 SYDVKM. CDR3 amino acids: CASSPGQGILSNQPQHF. The CDR3 nucleotides are TGTGCCAGCAGTCCGGGACAGGGGATTCTTAGCAATCAGCCCCAGCATTTT.

The V and J genes are TRBV10-3 and TRBJ2-2, with 9 bases that match TRBD2. CDR1 and CDR2 (germline): ENHRY, SYGVKD. CDR3 size: 17 residues. V trimming: 7 bases; J trimming: 2 bases; junction bases outside the gene matches: 11. The CDR3 reads CAITRRGGLQNTGELFF. Written as DNA, the CDR3 is TGTGCCATCACCCGGCGGGGGGGACTACAAAACACCGGGGAGCTGTTTTTT.

In this sample, this clone turned up a few times. The gene calls are TRBV30 and TRBJ1-4; D gene unclear. V lost 0 bases and J lost 2, with 10 bases in between. The CDR3 loop spans 15 amino acids. Germline V gives CDR1 GTSNPN, CDR2 SVGIG (reference sequence). In DNA form, the CDR3 reads TGTGCCTGGAGTGTCGGAGTGGGGACTAATGAAAAACTGTTTTTT. It encodes CAWSVGVGTNEKLFF.

The chain employs TRBV9 and TRBJ2-2, with D possibly TRBD1 on 6 matching bases. Per the germline V gene, CDR1 is SGDLS and CDR2 is YYNGEE. The CDR3 is 16 residues long. Trimming took 1 base from V and 6 from J, leaving 16 bases between them. The CDR3 loop reads CASSVRRGWSPGELFF. The CDR3, as DNA: TGTGCCAGCAGCGTAAGAAGGGGGTGGTCCCCCGGGGAGCTGTTTTTT.

V gene TRBV30 combines with J gene TRBJ1-6; tentative D call: TRBD1 (6 bases). Trimming removed 0 bases at V and 6 bases at J, with 15 bases between. The CDR3 spans 16 residues. From germline, CDR1 is GTSNPN and CDR2 SVGIG (reference sequence). CDR3 residues: CAWSVLSRQVNSPLHF. The CDR3 DNA sequence: TGTGCCTGGAGTGTACTGAGCAGACAGGTTAATTCACCCCTCCACTTT.

This clone was counted a single time. V and J are TRBV5-1 and TRBJ1-3, with D unresolved. The CDR3 loop spans 15 amino acids. The germline gives CDR1 SGHRS, CDR2 YFSETQ. V was clipped by 3 bases and J by 0 bases, with 10 bases between them. CDR3 loop: CASSSDGRSGNTIYF. The CDR3 region has the DNA TGCGCCAGCAGCTCTGATGGGCGCTCTGGAAACACCATATATTTT.

CDR3 DNA: TGTGCCAGCAGCTTATTACAGGGGGGAAACACCATATATTTT. Protein sequence: CASSLLQGGNTIYF. J is TRBJ1-3 and V is TRBV7-9; 7 nucleotides agree with TRBD1. Trimming cost V 2 bases and J 4 bases; bases outside gene matches: 2. CDR1 is SEHNR, CDR2 FQNEAQ, per germline (reference sequence). This CDR3 is 14 amino acids long.

This clone showed up just a few times. The genes are TRBV5-1 and TRBJ1-5, with D possibly matching TRBD1 (5 bases). Trimming pared 0 bases from V and 6 bases from J, leaving 7 bases between. Germline V gives CDR1 SGHRS, CDR2 YFSETQ. This CDR3 spans 13 amino acids. The chain's CDR3 is CASSLDRTQPQHF. CDR3 bases: TGCGCCAGCAGCTTGGACAGGACTCAGCCCCAGCATTTT.

About this clone itself: Compared with germline, one end of the junction differs, possibly owing to a read error. The chain is built from TRBV5-4 and TRBJ2-1; 9 bases agree with TRBD1. Germline V CDR1 and CDR2: SGHNT, YYREEE (reference sequence). This CDR3 is built from 13 residues. The CDR3 spells CASSRNWTGERLF. The DNA for the CDR3 is TGTGCCAGCAGCCGAAACTGGACAGGGGAAAGGCTCTTC.

This clone has a single count. This rearrangement joins TRBV25-1 to TRBJ1-4; 7 positions agree with TRBD1. Looked up from germline, CDR1 is MGHDK and CDR2 is SYGVNS. This CDR3 is 15 amino acids long. The V segment lost 2 bases and the J segment 7 bases; nucleotides outside the gene matches: 7. This CDR3 reads CASSEVRGLSEKLFF. The CDR3 DNA reads TGTGCCAGCAGTGAAGTAAGGGGGCTGAGTGAAAAACTGTTTTTT.

This clone was seen more than once but under ten times. This chain uses TRBV6-5 with TRBJ1-5; D is undetermined. The CDR3 extends over 12 amino acids. Germline V lookup: CDR1 MNHEY, CDR2 SVGAGI. Trimming removed 6 bases from V and 0 bases from J, with 3 bases in between. CDR3 sequence (DNA): TGTGCCAGCAGCGGTAGCAATCAGCCCCAGCATTTT. It yields the protein CASSGSNQPQHF.

In its sample, this clone ranks as medium-sized. The rearrangement links TRBV5-1 to TRBJ2-3; no reliable D call. V lost 0 bases and J lost 0, with 5 bases in between. In germline, CDR1 is SGHRS, CDR2 YFSETQ. The CDR3 covers 14 residues. The CDR3 nucleotides read TGCGCCAGCAGCTTGGGTTATAGCACAGATACGCAGTATTTT. It specifies CASSLGYSTDTQYF.

This clone has just one count. V usage is TRBV9 and J usage is TRBJ1-1; D is possibly TRBD1 (5 bases). There are 15 residues in the CDR3. Trimming removed 3 bases at V and 4 bases at J, with 16 bases between. Germline V gives CDR1 SGDLS, CDR2 YYNGEE. The chain's CDR3 is CASSATGRLSTEAFF. CDR3 in DNA: TGTGCCAGCAGCGCCACAGGAAGGCTAAGCACTGAAGCTTTCTTT.

The V gene is TRBV18, the J gene TRBJ2-7, with D perhaps matching TRBD2 (6 bases). Germline values: CDR1 KGHSH, CDR2 LQKENI. The germline V and J ends were trimmed by 0 bases and 5 bases, with 11 bases remaining between them. This CDR3 comprises 14 residues. The CDR3 reads CASSPPEGMDEQYF. The CDR3 coding sequence is TGTGCCAGCTCACCACCGGAGGGCATGGACGAGCAGTACTTC. Looking up the rest from reference TRBV18 and TRBJ2-7 gives the full variable domain: NAGVMQNPRHLVRRRGQEARLRCSPMKGHSHVYWYRQLPEEGLKFMVYLQKENIIDESGMPKERFSAEFPKEGPSILRIQQVVRGDSAAYFCASSPPEGMDEQYFGPGTRLTVT.

The genes are TRBV18 and TRBJ2-7, with D hard to call. The CDR3 contains 12 residues. Trimming removed 6 bases at V and 13 bases at J, with 19 bases between. Germline CDR1 reads KGHSH; CDR2 reads LQKENI. For the CDR3, the DNA is TGTGCCAGCTCCGACCAGGAAGGGAATAGATACTTC. Translation gives CASSDQEGNRYF. Combining the CDR3 with reference TRBV18 and TRBJ2-7 gives the whole variable domain NAGVMQNPRHLVRRRGQEARLRCSPMKGHSHVYWYRQLPEEGLKFMVYLQKENIIDESGMPKERFSAEFPKEGPSILRIQQVVRGDSAAYFCASSDQEGNRYFGPGTRLTVT.

V gene TRBV5-4 combines with J gene TRBJ2-1; TRBD2 matches at 14 bases. CDR1 SGHNT and CDR2 YYREEE come from the germline V gene (reference sequence). J was trimmed by 9 bases and V by 4 bases; bases with no gene match: 6. The CDR3 totals 15 residues. The CDR3 nucleotides are TGTGCCAGCAGCCCAACGACTAGCGGGGGGGCTGAGCAGTTCTTC. Translation: CASSPTTSGGAEQFF.

This clone was counted between two and nine times. The V gene is TRBV11-2, the J gene TRBJ2-5; D call uncertain. This CDR3 has 13 amino acids. V gave up 0 bases and J gave up 9 bases, with 11 bases separating them. CDR1 is SGHAT and CDR2 is FQNNGV in the germline V gene. This CDR3 reads CASSLDRWKAQYF. CDR3 in DNA: TGTGCCAGCAGCTTAGATCGGTGGAAGGCCCAGTACTTC.

The gene calls are TRBV23-1 and TRBJ2-7; unclear D gene. TRBV23-1 is annotated as an ORF whose role is uncertain. The CDR3 covers 9 residues. This CDR3 reads CARDYEQYF. CDR3 DNA: TGCGCTAGGGACTACGAGCAGTACTTC.

V is TRBV7-2 and J is TRBJ2-7; no clear D gene. CDR3 length: 13 amino acids. Trimming took 4 bases from V and 3 from J, leaving 10 bases between them. The V gene's germline CDR1 is SGHTA and CDR2 FQGNSA. CDR3 loop: CASSSDLIYEQYF. The CDR3 DNA reads TGTGCCAGCAGCTCCGACCTTATCTACGAGCAGTACTTC.

In this sample, this clone turned up once. The V call is TRBV7-6, the J call TRBJ2-1; 14 nucleotides align to TRBD2. Germline loops: CDR1 SGHVS, CDR2 FNYEAQ. Unmatched junction bases numbered 15, after V lost 5 bases and J lost 12 bases. This CDR3 comprises 17 residues. This chain's CDR3 is CASSQPGLAGVKSRQFF. The CDR3 bases are TGTGCCAGCAGCCAACCGGGACTAGCGGGGGTAAAGAGCCGGCAGTTCTTC.

This CDR3 reads CASSEAPSGAGKSNQPQHF. CDR3 nucleotide sequence: TGTGCCAGCAGTGAAGCTCCCAGTGGGGCAGGGAAAAGCAATCAGCCCCAGCATTTT. This chain joins TRBV2 and TRBJ1-5; perhaps TRBD1 as D (5 bases). The CDR3 sequence is 19 residues long. Germline V CDR1 and CDR2: SNHLY, FYNNEI. Trimming shortened V by 0 bases and J by 1 base, and 19 bases separated the two germline ends.

The rearrangement joins TRBV11-3 to TRBJ1-2; weak D call: TRBD1 (5 bases). The V end lost 0 bases, the J end lost 4 bases, and 12 bases lay between the germline ends. CDR3 length: 15 amino acids. Germline V gene sequence: CDR1 SGHNT, CDR2 YENEEA. This CDR3 reads CASSLDGGVGYGYTF. CDR3 nucleotide sequence: TGTGCCAGCAGCTTAGATGGGGGTGTAGGCTATGGCTACACCTTC.

The chain recombines TRBV10-2 with TRBJ2-1, with 8 nucleotides matching TRBD2. V lost 4 bases and J lost 6; bases outside the gene matches: 2. CDR1 is WSHSY and CDR2 is SAAADI in the germline V gene. The CDR3 totals 13 residues. The CDR3 DNA reads as TGCGCCAGCAGTGTCGGGAGGGTCAATGAGCAGTTCTTC. It encodes CASSVGRVNEQFF.

The genes are TRBV7-3 and TRBJ2-1; D is undetermined. The CDR3 is made up of 16 amino acids. Germline V lookup: CDR1 SGHTA, CDR2 FQGTGA. V was shortened by 1 base and J by 0 bases, with 10 bases between the two germline ends. CDR3: CASSLRSSLSYNEQFF. CDR3 coding DNA: TGTGCCAGCAGCTTAAGGTCCTCGCTCTCCTACAATGAGCAGTTCTTC.